The 5 T cell receptor beta chains given below trace back to one sample, sequenced in a study of cytomegalovirus exposure and HLA in healthy donors. The PCR made use of 60 Vbeta and 13 Jbeta primers. Sequencing used immunoSEQ multiplex PCR; TCRdb keeps in-frame clones, though not all of them. Of about 110,000 clones in the sample, about two thirds were seen once. The sample consisted of PBMCs. The receptors come from a boy between 10 and 17 years old in good health and CMV-seronegative.

Worth noting for this clone: At one boundary the junction diverges from the germline segment, which might be a read error. The rearrangement joins TRBV18 to TRBJ1-4; 8 positions match TRBD1. The CDR3 is 14 residues long. Germline-derived CDR1 and CDR2 are KGHSH and LQKENI. The CDR3 loop is CASSLTGAKEKLFF. The CDR3 coding sequence is TGTGCCAGCTCGTTGACAGGGGCTAAGGAAAAACTGTTTTTT.

V is TRBV6-5 and J is TRBJ1-6, with a possible D match to TRBD1 (5 bases). Trimming stripped 6 bases from V and 7 bases from J, with 7 bases between. This CDR3 is 12 amino acids long. The V gene's germline CDR1 is MNHEY and CDR2 SVGAGI. This chain's CDR3 is CASSGGNSPLHF. CDR3 sequence (DNA): TGTGCCAGCAGCGGGGGGAATTCACCCCTCCACTTT.

This clone has a handful of counts. V and J are TRBV27 and TRBJ2-1, with TRBD2 as a possible D gene (6 bases). V lost 7 bases and J 1 base, leaving 11 bases between the germline ends. The CDR3 has 14 amino acids. Germline loops: CDR1 MNHEY, CDR2 SMNVEV (reference sequence). The CDR3 protein is CASTRLGSYNEQFF. The CDR3 DNA follows: TGTGCCAGCACCCGACTAGGATCCTACAATGAGCAGTTCTTC.

CDR3 in DNA: TGTGCCTGGAGTGCAGGACAGGGGGCTGAAAAACTGTTTTTT. Protein: CAWSAGQGAEKLFF. V gene TRBV30 combines with J gene TRBJ1-4; TRBD1 matches at 11 bases. Losses at the gene ends were 1 base for V and 7 bases for J; bases not matched to a gene: 2. The CDR3 extends over 14 amino acids. Germline V lookup: CDR1 GTSNPN, CDR2 SVGIG (reference sequence).

This clone was detected a few times. The chain combines TRBV19 with TRBJ1-5; no definite D call. Trimming stripped 1 base from V and 9 bases from J, with 13 bases between. The CDR3 is 14 residues long. Germline loops: CDR1 LNHDA, CDR2 SQIVND (reference sequence). CDR3 in amino acids: CASSIGAPLGPQHF. In DNA, the CDR3 is TGTGCCAGTAGTATAGGGGCCCCGCTGGGGCCCCAGCATTTT.